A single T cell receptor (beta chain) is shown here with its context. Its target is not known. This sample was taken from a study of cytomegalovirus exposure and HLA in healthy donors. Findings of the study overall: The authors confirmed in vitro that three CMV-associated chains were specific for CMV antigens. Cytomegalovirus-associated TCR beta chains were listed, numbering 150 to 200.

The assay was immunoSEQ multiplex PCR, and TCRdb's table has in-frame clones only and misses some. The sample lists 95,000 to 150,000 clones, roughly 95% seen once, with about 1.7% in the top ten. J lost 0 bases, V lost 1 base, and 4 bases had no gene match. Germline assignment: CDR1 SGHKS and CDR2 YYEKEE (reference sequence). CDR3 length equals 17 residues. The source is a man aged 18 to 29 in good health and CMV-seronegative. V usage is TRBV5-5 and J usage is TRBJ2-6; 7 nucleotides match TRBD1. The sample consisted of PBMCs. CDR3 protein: CASSLRDRLSGANVLTF. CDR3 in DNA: TGTGCCAGCAGCTTGCGGGACAGACTCTCTGGGGCCAACGTCCTGACTTTC.